The 29 T cell receptor beta chains in this list originate from one sample, sequenced in a study of T cell responses to AZD1222 COVID-19 vaccine. Produced via immunoSEQ multiplex PCR; TCRdb's table is partial and in-frame only. The table records 130,000 to 150,000 clones, over 75% of them present only once. The sample consisted of peripheral blood, taken on day 0 of AZD1222 vaccination. Receptor source: an adult in good health.

The chain recombines TRBV28 with TRBJ1-1; weak D call: TRBD1 (5 bases). The CDR3 has 13 amino acids. Germline V gives CDR1 MDHEN, CDR2 SYDVKM. V was trimmed by 9 bases and J by 0 bases, leaving 11 bases between them. CDR3 DNA sequence: TGTGCCAGTGGGGCGCGGTTGAACACTGAAGCTTTCTTT. It yields the protein CASGARLNTEAFF.

The rearrangement links TRBV11-2 to TRBJ1-3; 9 nucleotides match TRBD1. The CDR3 is 15 amino acids. V gave up 6 bases and J gave up 2 bases; unmatched junction bases: 5. The germline V gene encodes CDR1 SGHAT and CDR2 FQNNGV. In DNA form, the CDR3 reads TGTGCCAGCAGACAAGGGACAGGGACTGGAAACACCATATATTTT. It codes for CASRQGTGTGNTIYF.

The chain links TRBV10-3 to TRBJ2-1; weak D call: TRBD2 (5 bases). Germline CDR1 is ENHRY and CDR2 is SYGVKD. This CDR3 region has 13 residues. Trimming shortened V by 3 bases and J by 8 bases, and 11 bases separated the two germline ends. For the CDR3, the DNA is TGTGCCATCAGTGATGAGGGTGGTCATGAGCAGTTCTTC. As protein: CAISDEGGHEQFF.

The sample holds one count of this clone. The gene calls are TRBV6-1 and TRBJ1-4, with a possible D match to TRBD1 (6 bases). The CDR3 sequence is 15 residues long. Germline V gives CDR1 MNHNS, CDR2 SASEGT. Trimming took 0 bases from V and 12 from J, leaving 17 bases between them. CDR3 residues: CASSEALGGGVELFF. The CDR3 DNA follows: TGTGCCAGCAGTGAAGCACTCGGGGGGGGCGTGGAACTGTTTTTT.

The rearrangement joins TRBV7-3 to TRBJ2-3; D not certain. Germline loops: CDR1 SGHTA, CDR2 FQGTGA. This CDR3 is built from 14 residues. V shed 6 bases and J shed 0 bases, with 10 bases lying between them. The chain's CDR3 is CASSPDRSTDTQYF. CDR3 sequence (DNA): TGTGCCAGCAGTCCGGACCGAAGCACAGATACGCAGTATTTT.

The rearrangement links TRBV10-3 to TRBJ2-7; 11 nucleotides agree with TRBD1. CDR1 is ENHRY, CDR2 SYGVKD, per germline. J gave up 3 bases and V 6 bases, and 4 bases lay outside the gene matches. The CDR3 is made up of 14 amino acids. CDR3 DNA sequence: TGTGCCATCAGCGGACAGGGGGCAATCTACGAGCAGTACTTC. This encodes CAISGQGAIYEQYF.

The V gene is TRBV27, the J gene TRBJ1-2, with D unresolved. This CDR3 is 15 amino acids long. The V end lost 3 bases, the J end lost 0 bases, and 11 bases lay between the germline ends. Per the germline V gene, CDR1 is MNHEY and CDR2 is SMNVEV (reference sequence). The CDR3 region is CASSFGGRANYGYTF. The DNA of the CDR3 is TGTGCCAGCAGTTTCGGAGGACGAGCTAACTATGGCTACACCTTC.

Points on this clone: Sequence at one end of the junction differs from germline and may be a read error. The chain has TRBV6-5 and TRBJ1-6; weak D call: TRBD1 (6 bases). Germline values: CDR1 MNHEY, CDR2 SVGAGI. There are 16 residues in the CDR3. CDR3 in amino acids: CASSHSGTGYNSPLHF. The CDR3 DNA reads as TGTGCCAGCAGTCACTCCGGAACAGGGTATAATTCACCCCTCCACTTT.

The chain is built from TRBV30 and TRBJ1-5, with D tentatively TRBD1 (6 bases). The CDR3 has 13 amino acids. Germline V gives CDR1 GTSNPN, CDR2 SVGIG (reference sequence). V was clipped by 5 bases and J by 4 bases, with 12 bases between them. The CDR3 DNA follows: TGTGCCTGGGACACAGGGTTGAATCAGCCCCAGCATTTT. It translates to CAWDTGLNQPQHF.

The rearrangement links TRBV7-3 to TRBJ2-5, with D possibly TRBD1 on 7 matching bases. Germline loops: CDR1 SGHTA, CDR2 FQGTGA. The length of the CDR3 is 15 residues. V dropped 5 bases and J dropped 2 bases, with 15 bases sitting between them. DNA of the CDR3: TGTGCCAGCAGCCACAGGGGCGGGGAACAAGAGACCCAGTACTTC. Translating gives CASSHRGGEQETQYF.

The chain employs TRBV14 and TRBJ2-2; TRBD1 aligns across 10 bases. V dropped 0 bases and J dropped 6; count of bases not matched to a gene: 13. Germline V gene data show CDR1 as SGHDN and CDR2 as FVKESK. The CDR3 runs 19 residues. CDR3 in amino acids: CASSQDRDRGRPSPGELFF. CDR3 nucleotide sequence: TGTGCCAGCAGCCAAGATAGGGACAGGGGACGACCATCTCCCGGGGAGCTGTTTTTT.

The gene calls are TRBV2 and TRBJ1-1; TRBD1 is a possible D gene (5 bases). The V end was cut by 3 bases, the J end by 2 bases, with 7 bases between. Germline loops: CDR1 SNHLY, CDR2 FYNNEI. The CDR3 sequence is 13 residues long. The CDR3 DNA sequence: TGTGCCAGCAGTGAGGGGGACAACACTGAAGCTTTCTTT. This translates into CASSEGDNTEAFF.

V usage is TRBV7-2 and J usage is TRBJ2-7; TRBD2 agrees at 11 bases. This CDR3 region has 16 residues. Germline CDR1 and CDR2: SGHTA and FQGNSA. Trimming cost V 1 base and J 2 bases; bases outside gene matches: 4. CDR3 bases: TGTGCCAGCAGCTTAGAAGGGACTAGCGGCGCCTACGAGCAGTACTTC. It yields the protein CASSLEGTSGAYEQYF.

The chain recombines TRBV12-3 or TRBV12-4 with TRBJ1-1; D possibly corresponds to TRBD1 (5 bases). V was trimmed by 7 bases and J by 9 bases, leaving 12 bases between them. The CDR3 loop spans 11 amino acids. The DNA of the CDR3 is TGTGCCAGCAATCAGGGTTTACAAGCTTTCTTT. Translated: CASNQGLQAFF.

The chain has TRBV9 and TRBJ1-6; a weak D match, TRBD1 (6 bases). Per germline, CDR1 SGDLS and CDR2 YYNGEE. The CDR3 spans 15 residues. V lost 2 bases, J lost 5 bases, and 11 bases lay in between. CDR3 nucleotide sequence: TGTGCCAGCAGCGTGGGGGGCGGCGATAATTCACCCCTCCACTTT. This translates into CASSVGGGDNSPLHF.

V is TRBV12-3 or TRBV12-4 and J is TRBJ1-4, with D uncertain. This CDR3 contains 11 residues. The V gene lost 6 bases and the J gene lost 8 bases, with 7 bases spanning the gap. This CDR3 is CASSGHEKLFF. The DNA for the CDR3 is TGTGCCAGCAGCGGGCACGAAAAACTGTTTTTT.

The CDR3 coding sequence is TGTGCCAGCAGCTCCCGGGGGCACCCAGATACGCAGTATTTT. Protein: CASSSRGHPDTQYF. This chain connects TRBV11-1 to TRBJ2-3, with D perhaps matching TRBD1 or TRBD2 (6 bases each). Trimming left V 4 bases short and J 4 bases short, with 12 bases between. There are 14 residues in the CDR3. CDR1 and CDR2 (germline): SGHAT, FQDESV (reference sequence).

This clone appeared a single time. The chain couples TRBV28 to TRBJ1-2, with D perhaps matching TRBD1 (5 bases). V dropped 3 bases and J dropped 5 bases, with 13 bases sitting between them. Germline values: CDR1 MDHEN, CDR2 SYDVKM. This CDR3 is 14 amino acids long. DNA for the CDR3: TGTGCCAGCAGTTTTCGAGGGGCAGGATATGGCTACACCTTC. As protein: CASSFRGAGYGYTF.

CDR3 sequence: CASIGGYEQYF. In nucleotides, the CDR3 is TGTGCCAGCATTGGGGGGTACGAGCAGTACTTC. V usage is TRBV25-1 and J usage is TRBJ2-7, with D possibly TRBD2 on 6 matching bases. Trimming removed 7 bases at V and 4 bases at J, with 8 bases between. The CDR3 covers 11 residues. Germline V lookup: CDR1 MGHDK, CDR2 SYGVNS.

The CDR3 nucleotides read TGTGCCAGCAGCTTGAGAGCAGTGGGTAACTATGGCTACACCTTC. The encoded protein is CASSLRAVGNYGYTF. The rearrangement links TRBV5-6 to TRBJ1-2, with D hard to call. This CDR3 spans 15 amino acids. With 1 base removed from V and 1 base from J, the gap between germline ends came to 11 bases. CDR1 is SGHDT, CDR2 YYEEEE, per germline.

V usage is TRBV15 and J usage is TRBJ1-5, with D possibly matching TRBD1 (5 bases). Per the germline V gene, CDR1 is LNHNV and CDR2 is YYDKDF (reference sequence). This CDR3 contains 15 residues. Trimming shortened V by 0 bases and J by 1 base, and 7 bases separated the two germline ends. DNA for the CDR3: TGTGCCACCAGCAGAGACGGGGGGAGCAATCAGCCCCAGCATTTT. Its protein is CATSRDGGSNQPQHF.

The chain links TRBV6-5 to TRBJ1-1; D unclear. Trimming left V 6 bases short and J 1 base short, with 12 bases between. This CDR3 has 14 amino acids. Germline CDR1 MNHEY, CDR2 SVGAGI. The CDR3 reads CASRQSFENTEAFF. Here the CDR3 DNA reads TGTGCCAGCAGACAGTCATTCGAGAACACTGAAGCTTTCTTT.

The chain employs TRBV18 and TRBJ2-3, with D possibly being TRBD1 (6 bases). Trimming took off 6 bases at V and 2 bases at J, with 18 bases between the two ends. The germline V gene has CDR1 KGHSH and CDR2 LQKENI. The CDR3 is made up of 16 amino acids. CDR3: CASSLIPGQYTDTQYF. CDR3 in DNA: TGTGCCAGCTCCCTAATACCGGGACAATACACAGATACGCAGTATTTT.

CDR3 in amino acids: CATSEQPGQGNYGYTF. CDR3 DNA sequence: TGTGCCACCAGTGAACAGCCGGGACAGGGAAACTATGGCTACACCTTC. The rearrangement joins TRBV24-1 to TRBJ1-2; TRBD1 aligns across 9 bases. The germline V gene encodes CDR1 KGHDR and CDR2 SFDVKD. This CDR3 has 16 amino acids. V trimming: 4 bases; J trimming: 2 bases; junction bases outside the gene matches: 7.

This rearrangement joins TRBV5-1 to TRBJ2-5; D is tentatively TRBD1 or TRBD2 (5 bases each). This CDR3 region has 14 residues. V was clipped by 4 bases and J by 5 bases, with 15 bases between them. Germline V gives CDR1 SGHRS, CDR2 YFSETQ. CDR3 sequence: CASSHGTASETQYF. The CDR3 coding sequence is TGCGCCAGCAGCCACGGGACGGCAAGCGAGACCCAGTACTTC.

The CDR3 is CASSLAMQDKVYGYTF. Here the CDR3 DNA reads TGTGCCAGCAGCTTGGCCATGCAGGATAAAGTCTATGGCTACACCTTC. The V gene is TRBV5-8, the J gene TRBJ1-2; the D is unclear. CDR1 is SGHTS and CDR2 is YDEGEE in the germline V gene. Trimming shortened V by 0 bases and J by 4 bases, and 16 bases separated the two germline ends. There are 16 residues in the CDR3.

The chain links TRBV7-2 to TRBJ2-5, with unresolved D. The length of the CDR3 is 14 residues. Trimming cost V 1 base and J 5 bases, with 11 bases left between them. Per the germline V gene, CDR1 is SGHTA and CDR2 is FQGNSA. CDR3 coding DNA: TGTGCCAGCAGCTTAGGATCGATGAGGGAGACCCAGTACTTC. As protein: CASSLGSMRETQYF.

The chain combines TRBV10-3 with TRBJ1-1, with 7 bases that match TRBD1. CDR3 length: 13 residues. Trimming cost V 4 bases and J 1 base; bases outside gene matches: 0. CDR1 and CDR2 from the germline V gene are ENHRY and SYGVKD. Here the CDR3 reads CAISGTGNTEAFF. The CDR3 DNA sequence: TGTGCCATCAGTGGGACAGGGAACACTGAAGCTTTCTTT.

This clone was seen only once. The chain combines TRBV7-9 with TRBJ2-3; 9 bases map to TRBD1. CDR1 SEHNR and CDR2 FQNEAQ come from the germline V gene (reference sequence). Trimming removed 6 bases from V and 0 bases from J; junction bases left unmatched: 4. There are 15 residues in the CDR3. Here the CDR3 DNA reads TGTGCCAGCAGTAACGACAGGGGGAGCACAGATACGCAGTATTTT. Protein product: CASSNDRGSTDTQYF.